Presented here are 15 T cell receptor beta chains from one specimen sequenced in a study of shared clonotypes between healthy human individuals. Sequencing used immunoSEQ multiplex PCR; TCRdb keeps in-frame clones, though not all of them. Among some 2,100,000 clones listed, about 94% were seen once. The specimen was naive CD4+ T cells sorted from blood. Subset given: CD45RA+ positively selected. These receptors came from a man younger than 35 in good health.

In this sample, this clone turned up once. The CDR3 loop reads CASSVQTNTEAFF. The CDR3 nucleotides read TGTGCCAGCAGTGTACAGACGAACACTGAAGCTTTCTTT. The chain employs TRBV6-4 and TRBJ1-1; D gene unclear. V was cut by 4 bases and J by 1 base, with 7 bases left in between. This CDR3 comprises 13 residues. CDR1 and CDR2 from the germline V gene are MRHNA and SNTAGT.

V and J are TRBV11-2 and TRBJ1-2; no clear D. CDR1 is SGHAT and CDR2 is FQNNGV in the germline V gene. There are 14 residues in the CDR3. Trimming took 6 bases from V and 8 from J, leaving 19 bases between them. CDR3 residues: CASSFGLTGGGYTF. In DNA, the CDR3 is TGTGCCAGCAGTTTCGGGCTCACTGGAGGCGGCTACACCTTC.

Here the CDR3 DNA reads TGTGCCAGCAGCTTAAACAGCGGCAGCACAGATACGCAGTATTTT. Protein sequence: CASSLNSGSTDTQYF. V is TRBV7-9 and J is TRBJ2-3; D might be TRBD2 (5 bases). Trimming took 2 bases from V and 0 from J, leaving 9 bases between them. The CDR3 spans 15 residues. CDR1 and CDR2 (germline): SEHNR, FQNEAQ (reference sequence).

CDR3 nucleotide sequence: TGTGCCAGCAGCGCCCCCACTGGAGCCTACGAGCAGTACTTC. Amino acid sequence: CASSAPTGAYEQYF. The V gene is TRBV11-2, the J gene TRBJ2-7; no firm D call. The CDR3 contains 14 residues. V shed 5 bases and J shed 2 bases, with 13 bases lying between them. CDR1 and CDR2 (germline): SGHAT, FQNNGV.

The chain links TRBV19 to TRBJ1-2; 9 bases are a match to TRBD1. The CDR3 totals 14 residues. Germline assignment: CDR1 LNHDA and CDR2 SQIVND (reference sequence). Trimming cost V 7 bases and J 8 bases; bases outside gene matches: 11. The CDR3 spells CASTTPGQGGGYTF. In nucleotides, the CDR3 is TGTGCCAGTACTACCCCGGGACAGGGAGGGGGCTACACCTTC. The variable domain in full, with the rest retrieved from reference TRBV19 and TRBJ1-2, is DGGITQSPKYLFRKEGQNVTLSCEQNLNHDAMYWYRQDPGQGLRLIYYSQIVNDFQKGDIAEGYSVSREKKESFPLTVTSAQKNPTAFYLCASTTPGQGGGYTFGSGTRLTVV.

The chain uses TRBV4-3 and TRBJ1-4; D call uncertain. The germline CDR1 and CDR2 sequences are LGHNA and YSLEER. Trimming took off 2 bases at V and 1 base at J, with 8 bases between the two ends. The CDR3 spans 15 residues. This CDR3 is CASSQYAGTNEKLFF. The CDR3 region has the DNA TGCGCCAGCAGCCAATACGCAGGAACTAATGAAAAACTGTTTTTT.

A word on this clone: Other DNA sequences in this specimen translate into the identical CDR3. The V call is TRBV11-2, the J call TRBJ2-7; 11 bases line up with TRBD1. Germline CDR1 reads SGHAT; CDR2 reads FQNNGV. V trimming: 5 bases; J trimming: 4 bases; junction bases outside the gene matches: 7. The CDR3 spans 15 residues. The CDR3 nucleotides are TGTGCCAGCAGCCCCGGACAGGGGGCTTCGTACGAGCAGTACTTC. It codes for CASSPGQGASYEQYF.

As to this clone: The junction differs from germline at one of its ends, possibly a read error. The J gene is TRBJ2-1, the V gene TRBV13; TRBD2 agrees at 8 bases. CDR1 PRHDT and CDR2 FYEKMQ come from the germline V gene (reference sequence). This CDR3 comprises 12 residues. CDR3 coding DNA: TGTGCCAGCAGTTTAGCGGGAAATGAGCAGTTCTTC. Protein product: CASSLAGNEQFF.

The chain combines TRBV18 with TRBJ2-5, with D possibly being TRBD2 (5 bases). Germline lookup yields CDR1 KGHSH and CDR2 LQKENI. The CDR3 loop spans 13 amino acids. Trimming left V 6 bases short and J 7 bases short, with 15 bases between. The CDR3 sequence: CASSLGLEGTQYF. In DNA form, the CDR3 reads TGTGCCAGCTCCCTCGGACTGGAAGGGACCCAGTACTTC.

Worth noting for this clone: The same CDR3 is also encoded by other DNA sequences in this sample. The chain links TRBV5-1 to TRBJ2-7; possibly TRBD2 for D (5 bases). From germline, CDR1 is SGHRS and CDR2 YFSETQ. This CDR3 has 11 amino acids. The V and J ends lost 5 bases and 3 bases respectively, with 6 bases between them. CDR3 in amino acids: CASRGVYEQYF. CDR3 nucleotides: TGCGCCAGCAGGGGAGTCTACGAGCAGTACTTC.

The chain has TRBV6-5 and TRBJ1-6; D ambiguous. The CDR3 covers 14 residues. Trimming shortened V by 11 bases and J by 6 bases, and 17 bases separated the two germline ends. In germline, CDR1 is MNHEY, CDR2 SVGAGI. The CDR3 sequence is CAHRPGKSNSPLHF. The CDR3 DNA follows: TGTGCCCATCGGCCGGGGAAATCTAATTCACCCCTCCACTTT.

In regard to this clone: Other nucleotide sequences in the sample specify the same CDR3. This chain uses TRBV18 with TRBJ1-1; 7 nucleotides agree with TRBD1. The CDR3 is made up of 14 amino acids. CDR1 KGHSH and CDR2 LQKENI come from the germline V gene. V shed 4 bases and J 1 base; nucleotides not matched to a gene: 3. As DNA, the CDR3 is TGTGCCAGCTCACTACAGGGGAAGAACACTGAAGCTTTCTTT. It encodes CASSLQGKNTEAFF.

This chain uses TRBV30 with TRBJ2-3; no clear D gene. The V gene's germline CDR1 is GTSNPN and CDR2 SVGIG (reference sequence). V lost 5 bases and J 6 bases, leaving 9 bases between the germline ends. This CDR3 region has 11 residues. In DNA form, the CDR3 reads TGTGCCTGGGGGCCCCGGGATACGCAGTATTTT. Its protein is CAWGPRDTQYF. Complete variable domain (other parts from reference TRBV30 and TRBJ2-3): SQTIHQWPATLVQPVGSPLSLECTVEGTSNPNLYWYRQAAGRGLQLLFYSVGIGQISSEVPQNLSASRPQDRQFILSSKKLLLSDSGFYLCAWGPRDTQYFGPGTRLTVL.

Notes on this clone: Different DNA sequences within this sample yield the same CDR3. V usage is TRBV18 and J usage is TRBJ1-4; the match to TRBD1 covers 7 bases. Trimming at V came to 1 base and at J to 7 bases, leaving 3 bases not matched to a gene. Germline V CDR1 and CDR2: KGHSH, LQKENI. The CDR3 has 14 amino acids. The CDR3 DNA sequence: TGTGCCAGCTCACCACAGGGGGCTGGTGAAAAACTGTTTTTT. It specifies CASSPQGAGEKLFF.

The chain is built from TRBV27 and TRBJ2-5, with TRBD2 matching over 10 bases. The ends lost 5 bases at V and 10 bases at J; junction bases unmatched: 19. The CDR3 contains 17 residues. CDR1 and CDR2 (germline): MNHEY, SMNVEV (reference sequence). The CDR3 spells CASSGAPSGGGKRDQYF. DNA for the CDR3: TGTGCCAGCAGTGGGGCCCCCAGCGGGGGGGGGAAGAGAGACCAGTACTTC.